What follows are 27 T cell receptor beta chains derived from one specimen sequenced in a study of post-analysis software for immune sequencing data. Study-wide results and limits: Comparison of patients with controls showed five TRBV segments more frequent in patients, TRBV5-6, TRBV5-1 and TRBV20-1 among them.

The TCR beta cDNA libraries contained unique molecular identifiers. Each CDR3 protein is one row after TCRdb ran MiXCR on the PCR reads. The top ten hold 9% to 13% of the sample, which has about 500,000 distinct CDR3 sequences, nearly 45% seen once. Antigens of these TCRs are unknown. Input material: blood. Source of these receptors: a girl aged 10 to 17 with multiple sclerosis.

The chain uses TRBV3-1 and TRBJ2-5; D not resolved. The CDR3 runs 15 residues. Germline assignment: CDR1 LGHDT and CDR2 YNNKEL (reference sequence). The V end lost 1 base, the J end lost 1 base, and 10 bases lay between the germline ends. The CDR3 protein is CASSQVPEAQETQYF. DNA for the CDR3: TGTGCCAGCAGCCAAGTTCCCGAGGCCCAAGAGACCCAGTACTTC.

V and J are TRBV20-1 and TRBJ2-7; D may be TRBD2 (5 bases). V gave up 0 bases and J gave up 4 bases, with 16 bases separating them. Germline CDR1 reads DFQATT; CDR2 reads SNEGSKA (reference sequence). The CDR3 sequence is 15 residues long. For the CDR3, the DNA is TGCAGTGCTAGAGATTTGGCCAGCGGCGATTACGAGCAGTACTTC. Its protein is CSARDLASGDYEQYF.

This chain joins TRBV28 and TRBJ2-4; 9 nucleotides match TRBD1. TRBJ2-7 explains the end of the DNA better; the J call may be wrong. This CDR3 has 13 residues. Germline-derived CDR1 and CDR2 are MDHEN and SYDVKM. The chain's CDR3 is CASRATGGNEQYF. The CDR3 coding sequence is TGTGCCAGCCGAGCGACAGGGGGTAACGAGCAGTACTTC.

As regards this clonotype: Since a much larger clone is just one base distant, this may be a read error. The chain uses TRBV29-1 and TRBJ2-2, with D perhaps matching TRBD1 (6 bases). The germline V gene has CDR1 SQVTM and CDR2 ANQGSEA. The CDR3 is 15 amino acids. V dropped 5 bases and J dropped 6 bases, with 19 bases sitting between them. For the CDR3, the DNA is TGCAGCGTTCAGCTATTGAATACAGGGTCCGGGGAGCTGTTTTTT. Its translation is CSVQLLNTGSGELFF.

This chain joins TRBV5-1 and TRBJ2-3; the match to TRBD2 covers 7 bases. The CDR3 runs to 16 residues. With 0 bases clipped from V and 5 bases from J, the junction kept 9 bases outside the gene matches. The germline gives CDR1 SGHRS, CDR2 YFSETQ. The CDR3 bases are TGCGCCAGCAGCTTGGAAACACTAGCGCTGGTAGATACGCAGTATTTT. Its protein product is CASSLETLALVDTQYF.

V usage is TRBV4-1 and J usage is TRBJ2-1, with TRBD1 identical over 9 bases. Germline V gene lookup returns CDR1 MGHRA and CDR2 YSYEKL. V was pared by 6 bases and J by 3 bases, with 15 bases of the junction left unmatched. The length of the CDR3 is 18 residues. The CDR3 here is CASSLGTGKSRDYNEQFF. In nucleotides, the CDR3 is TGCGCCAGCAGTCTCGGGACAGGGAAGAGTAGGGACTACAATGAGCAGTTCTTC.

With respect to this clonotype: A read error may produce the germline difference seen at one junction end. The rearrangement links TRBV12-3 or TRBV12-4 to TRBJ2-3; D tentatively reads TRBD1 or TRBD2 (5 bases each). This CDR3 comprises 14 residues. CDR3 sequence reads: CASGTPRGPDAQYF. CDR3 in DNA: TGTGCCTCTGGGACCCCAAGGGGCCCAGATGCGCAGTATTTT.

The CDR3 reads CASSFVAGGSYNEQFF. The CDR3, as DNA: TGTGCCAGCAGTTTTGTAGCGGGCGGCTCCTACAATGAGCAGTTCTTC. V and J are TRBV27 and TRBJ2-1; TRBD2 matches at 7 bases. This CDR3 has 16 amino acids. Germline loops: CDR1 MNHEY, CDR2 SMNVEV (reference sequence). Losses at the gene ends were 3 bases for V and 0 bases for J; bases not matched to a gene: 5.

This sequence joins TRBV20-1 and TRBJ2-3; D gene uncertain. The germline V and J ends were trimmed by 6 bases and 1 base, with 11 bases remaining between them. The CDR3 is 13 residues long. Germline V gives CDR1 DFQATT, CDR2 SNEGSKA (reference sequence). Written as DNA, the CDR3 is TGCAGTGCCCCAAGAAGCGGCACAGATACGCAGTATTTT. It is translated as CSAPRSGTDTQYF.

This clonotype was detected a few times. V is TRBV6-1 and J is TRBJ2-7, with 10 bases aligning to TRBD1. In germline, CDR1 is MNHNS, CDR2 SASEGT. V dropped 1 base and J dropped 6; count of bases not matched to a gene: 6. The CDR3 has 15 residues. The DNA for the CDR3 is TGTGCCAGCAGTGAAGTGCCGGGACAGGGGTTCGAGCAGTACTTC. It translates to CASSEVPGQGFEQYF.

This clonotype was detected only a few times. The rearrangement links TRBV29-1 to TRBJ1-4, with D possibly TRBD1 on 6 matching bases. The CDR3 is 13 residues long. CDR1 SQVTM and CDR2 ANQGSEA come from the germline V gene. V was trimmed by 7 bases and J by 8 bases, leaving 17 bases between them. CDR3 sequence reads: CSAGGPGTEKLFF. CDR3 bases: TGCAGCGCTGGGGGCCCAGGGACCGAAAAACTGTTTTTT.

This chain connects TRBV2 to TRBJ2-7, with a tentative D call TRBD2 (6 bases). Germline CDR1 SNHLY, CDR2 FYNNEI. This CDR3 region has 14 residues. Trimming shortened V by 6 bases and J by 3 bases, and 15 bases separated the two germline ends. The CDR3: CASSPWRDGYEQYF. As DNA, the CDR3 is TGTGCCAGCAGCCCCTGGAGGGACGGCTACGAGCAGTACTTC.

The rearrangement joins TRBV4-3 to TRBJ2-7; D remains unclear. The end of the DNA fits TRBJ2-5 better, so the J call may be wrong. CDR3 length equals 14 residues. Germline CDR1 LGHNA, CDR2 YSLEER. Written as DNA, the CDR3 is TGCGCCAGCAGTACCTTCAGGTTTGGGGAGACCCAGTACTTC. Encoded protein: CASSTFRFGETQYF.

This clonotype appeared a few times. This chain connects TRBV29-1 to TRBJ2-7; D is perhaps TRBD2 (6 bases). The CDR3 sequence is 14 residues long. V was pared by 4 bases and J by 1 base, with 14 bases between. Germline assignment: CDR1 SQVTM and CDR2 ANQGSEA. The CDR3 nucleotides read TGCAGCGTTGTTTCCGGGAGCCGATCCTACGAGCAGTACTTC. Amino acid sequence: CSVVSGSRSYEQYF.

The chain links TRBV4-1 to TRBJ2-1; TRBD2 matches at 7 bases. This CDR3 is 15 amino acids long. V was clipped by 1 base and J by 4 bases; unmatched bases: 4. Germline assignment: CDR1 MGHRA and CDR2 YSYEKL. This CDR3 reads CASSQVAGAYNEQFF. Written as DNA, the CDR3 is TGCGCCAGCAGCCAAGTTGCGGGAGCATACAATGAGCAGTTCTTC.

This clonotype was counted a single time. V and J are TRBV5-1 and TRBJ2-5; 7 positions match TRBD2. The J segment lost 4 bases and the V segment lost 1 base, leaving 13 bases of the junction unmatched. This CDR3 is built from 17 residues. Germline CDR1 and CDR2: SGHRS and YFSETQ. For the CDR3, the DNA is TGCGCCAGCAGCTTGAAGTTGAGGGAGGGCCGAGGAGAGACCCAGTACTTC. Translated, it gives CASSLKLREGRGETQYF.

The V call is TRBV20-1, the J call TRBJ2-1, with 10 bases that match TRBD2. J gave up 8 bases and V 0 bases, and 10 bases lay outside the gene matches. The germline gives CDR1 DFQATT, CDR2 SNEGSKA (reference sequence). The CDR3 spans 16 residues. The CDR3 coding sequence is TGCAGTGCTAGAGATGGGGCTAGCGGGAGTTGGGATGAGCAGTTCTTC. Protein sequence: CSARDGASGSWDEQFF.

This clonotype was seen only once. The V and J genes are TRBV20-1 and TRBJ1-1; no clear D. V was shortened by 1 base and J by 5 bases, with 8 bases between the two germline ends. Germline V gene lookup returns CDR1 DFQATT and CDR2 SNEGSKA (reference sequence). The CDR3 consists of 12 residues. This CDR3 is CSARGLGTEAFF. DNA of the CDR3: TGCAGTGCTAGAGGGCTGGGGACTGAAGCTTTCTTT.

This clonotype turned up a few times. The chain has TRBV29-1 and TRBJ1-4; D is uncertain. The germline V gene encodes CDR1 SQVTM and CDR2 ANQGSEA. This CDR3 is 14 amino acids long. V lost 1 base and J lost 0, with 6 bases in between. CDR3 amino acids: CSVEGGATNEKLFF. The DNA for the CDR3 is TGCAGCGTTGAAGGTGGGGCAACTAATGAAAAACTGTTTTTT.

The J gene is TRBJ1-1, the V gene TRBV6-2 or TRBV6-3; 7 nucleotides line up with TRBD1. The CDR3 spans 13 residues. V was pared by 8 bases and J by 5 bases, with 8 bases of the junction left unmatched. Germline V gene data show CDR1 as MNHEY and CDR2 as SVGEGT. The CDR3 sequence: CASGKGAETEAFF. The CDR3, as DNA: TGTGCCAGCGGAAAGGGGGCCGAGACTGAAGCTTTCTTT.

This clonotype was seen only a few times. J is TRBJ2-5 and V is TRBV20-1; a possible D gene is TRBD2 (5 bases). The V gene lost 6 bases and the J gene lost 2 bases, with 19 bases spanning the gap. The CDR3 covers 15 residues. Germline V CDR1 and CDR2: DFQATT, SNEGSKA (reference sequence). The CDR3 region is CSARRMFAPQETQYF. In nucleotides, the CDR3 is TGCAGTGCCCGGAGGATGTTCGCACCTCAAGAGACCCAGTACTTC.

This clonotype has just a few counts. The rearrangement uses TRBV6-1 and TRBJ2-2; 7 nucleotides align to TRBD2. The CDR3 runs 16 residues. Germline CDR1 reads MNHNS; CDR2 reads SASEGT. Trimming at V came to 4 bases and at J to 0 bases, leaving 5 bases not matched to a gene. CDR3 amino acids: CASSVSGTTNTGELFF. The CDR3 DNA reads TGTGCCAGCAGTGTCTCCGGGACTACGAACACCGGGGAGCTGTTTTTT.

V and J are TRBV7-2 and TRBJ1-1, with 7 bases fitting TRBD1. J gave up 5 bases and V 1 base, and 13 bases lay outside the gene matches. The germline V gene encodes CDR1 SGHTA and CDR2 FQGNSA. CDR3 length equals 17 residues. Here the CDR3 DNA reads TGTGCCAGCAGCTTAGTAGGTGACAGGGCATCCGGGACTGAAGCTTTCTTT. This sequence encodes CASSLVGDRASGTEAFF. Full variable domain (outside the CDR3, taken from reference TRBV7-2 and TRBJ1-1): GAGVSQSPSNKVTEKGKDVELRCDPISGHTALYWYRQSLGQGLEFLIYFQGNSAPDKSGLPSDRFSAERTGGSVSTLTIQRTQQEDSAVYLCASSLVGDRASGTEAFFGQGTRLTVV.

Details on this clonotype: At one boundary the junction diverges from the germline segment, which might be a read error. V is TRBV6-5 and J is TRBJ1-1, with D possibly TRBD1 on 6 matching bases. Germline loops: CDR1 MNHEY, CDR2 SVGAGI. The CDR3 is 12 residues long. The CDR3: CVSSYTRGSAFF. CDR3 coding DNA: TGTGTCAGCAGTTACACGAGGGGGAGTGCTTTCTTT.

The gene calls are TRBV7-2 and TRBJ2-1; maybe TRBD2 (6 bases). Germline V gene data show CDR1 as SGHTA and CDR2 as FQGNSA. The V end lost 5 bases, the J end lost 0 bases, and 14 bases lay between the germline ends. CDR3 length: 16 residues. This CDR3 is CASSNPAGNSYNEQFF. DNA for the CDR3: TGTGCCAGCAGCAACCCCGCGGGGAACTCCTACAATGAGCAGTTCTTC.

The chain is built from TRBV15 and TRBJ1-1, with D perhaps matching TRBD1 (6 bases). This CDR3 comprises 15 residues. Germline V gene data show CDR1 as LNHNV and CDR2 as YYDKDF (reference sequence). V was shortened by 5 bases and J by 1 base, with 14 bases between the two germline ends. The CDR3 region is CATSPEQGRNTEAFF. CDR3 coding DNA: TGTGCCACCAGCCCAGAACAGGGTCGGAACACTGAAGCTTTCTTT.

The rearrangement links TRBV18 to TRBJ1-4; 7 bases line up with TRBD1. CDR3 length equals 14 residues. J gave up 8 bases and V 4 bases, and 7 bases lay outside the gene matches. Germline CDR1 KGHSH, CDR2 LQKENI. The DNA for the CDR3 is TGTGCCAGCTCACAGACAGGGATATCGGAAAAACTGTTTTTT. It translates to CASSQTGISEKLFF.